These T cell receptor beta chains were read from a single sample in a study of sequential checkpoint blockade in melanoma. Profiled with immunoSEQ multiplex PCR; TCRdb holds only in-frame clones, not every one. The sample contains about 9,100 clones, roughly four fifths of which appear only once. Sequenced material: CD8+ T cells sorted from blood (inferred from file names), taken from a patient given nivolumab and ipilimumab in sequence. Receptor source: a human donor with melanoma. The CDR3 runs from the conserved cysteine through the conserved F or W. Each record gives: CDR3 protein, CDR3 DNA, J gene, V gene, CDR3 length, clone size, D gene. A D gene is named only where the DNA matches it firmly. The listing skips clone size in some rows; elsewhere it reads once, few, many or a size class.

CASSFAQGPYNEQFF,TGTGCCAGCAGTTTTGCACAGGGTCCCTACAATGAGCAGTTCTTC,TRBJ2-1,TRBV27,15,-,-
CATGPRGVDNEQFF,TGTGCCACTGGACCCCGGGGGGTTGACAATGAGCAGTTCTTC,TRBJ2-1,TRBV27,14,-,TRBD2
CASSLAGEHYGYTF,TGTGCCAGCAGCTTAGCCGGGGAGCACTATGGCTACACCTTC,TRBJ1-2,TRBV7-9,14,-,-
CASSQDLQGNTQYF,TGCGCCAGCAGCCAAGACTTGCAGGGAAATACGCAGTATTTT,TRBJ2-3,TRBV4-3,14,-,-
CASSLDVIGVNSPLHF,TGTGCCAGCAGCTTGGATGTTATAGGGGTAAATTCACCCCTCCACTTT,TRBJ1-6,TRBV5-5,16,-,-
CASSLGVAGGEQFF,TGTGCCAGCAGCTTGGGGGTAGCGGGAGGTGAGCAGTTCTTC,TRBJ2-1,TRBV5-4,14,-,TRBD2
CASTLAGPTDTQYF,TGTGCCAGCACGCTAGCGGGACCCACAGATACGCAGTATTTT,TRBJ2-3,TRBV6-1,14,-,TRBD2
CASSQRETGGFGPEQYF,TGCGCCAGCAGCCAACGGGAAACGGGAGGTTTTGGCCCCGAGCAGTACTTC,TRBJ2-7,TRBV4-1,17,-,TRBD2
CAISDLSSGGAGYNEQFF,TGTGCCATCAGTGATTTGAGTAGCGGGGGGGCAGGTTACAATGAGCAGTTCTTC,TRBJ2-1,TRBV10-3,18,-,TRBD2
CASSPPTVYNEQFF,TGTGCCAGCTCACCACCGACAGTATACAATGAGCAGTTCTTC,TRBJ2-1,TRBV18,14,-,-
CASSIWTGDQPQHF,TGTGCCAGTAGTATATGGACAGGGGATCAGCCCCAGCATTTT,TRBJ1-5,TRBV19,14,large,TRBD1
CASSVAGTGKTGNTIYF,TGTGCCAGCAGCGTAGCAGGGACAGGGAAGACTGGAAACACCATATATTTT,TRBJ1-3,TRBV9,17,-,TRBD1
CASSVAYRAGELFF,TGTGCCAGCAGCGTTGCCTACAGGGCCGGGGAGCTGTTTTTT,TRBJ2-2,TRBV9,14,few,-
CASSPYPEGSYEQYF,TGTGCCAGCAGCCCATATCCAGAGGGCTCCTACGAGCAGTACTTC,TRBJ2-7,TRBV7-2,15,-,-
CASSARQGLGKETQYF,TGTGCCAGCAGCGCCCGACAGGGATTGGGAAAAGAGACCCAGTACTTC,TRBJ2-5,TRBV7-9,16,-,TRBD1
CASSQELGGGGYGYTF,TGCGCCAGCAGCCAAGAGTTGGGTGGCGGAGGTTATGGCTACACCTTC,TRBJ1-2,TRBV4-3,16,-,-
CASSQDSGSGGETQYF,TGTGCCAGCAGCCAAGATTCTGGTAGCGGGGGTGAGACCCAGTACTTC,TRBJ2-5,TRBV7-2,16,few,TRBD2
CASNYGPTGNYGYTF,TGTGCCAGTAACTATGGGCCGACAGGGAACTATGGCTACACCTTC,TRBJ1-2,TRBV19,15,-,TRBD1
CASSPYSSGSYNEQFF,TGTGCCAGCAGCCCATACTCTAGCGGGTCGTACAATGAGCAGTTCTTC,TRBJ2-1,TRBV7-4,16,-,TRBD2
CASSFRTGSSYGYTF,TGCGCCAGCAGCTTCAGGACAGGTTCTTCGTATGGCTACACCTTC,TRBJ1-2,TRBV5-1,15,-,TRBD1
CASSQAILAGGGDTQYF,TGCGCCAGCAGCCAAGCCATTCTAGCGGGGGGCGGGGATACGCAGTATTTT,TRBJ2-3,TRBV4-3,17,-,TRBD2